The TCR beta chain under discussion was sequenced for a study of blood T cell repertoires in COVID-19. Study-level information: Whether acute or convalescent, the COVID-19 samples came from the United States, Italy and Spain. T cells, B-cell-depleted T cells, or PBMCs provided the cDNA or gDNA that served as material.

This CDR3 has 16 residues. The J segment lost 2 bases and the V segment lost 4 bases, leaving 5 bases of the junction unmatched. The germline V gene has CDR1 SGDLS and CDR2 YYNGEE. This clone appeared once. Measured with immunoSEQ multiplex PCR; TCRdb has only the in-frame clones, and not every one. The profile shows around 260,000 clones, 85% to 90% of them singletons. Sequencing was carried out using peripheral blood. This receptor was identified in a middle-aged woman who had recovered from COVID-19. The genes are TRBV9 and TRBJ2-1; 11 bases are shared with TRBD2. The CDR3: CASSLRLAGTYNEQFF. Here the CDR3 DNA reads TGTGCCAGCAGCCTCCGACTAGCGGGGACCTACAATGAGCAGTTCTTC.